This TCR beta chain derives from a study of shared clonotypes between healthy human individuals. Study-wide background: Three CD4 naive, three CD4 memory, two CD8 naive and one CD8 memory plate were used per donor.

Deep-level running was used for the assay. The repertoire was sequenced with immunoSEQ multiplex PCR; TCRdb's copy has only in-frame clones and lacks some. The repertoire holds over a million clones, with roughly 96% as singletons. Study-wide points: Represented diversity (both genetic and exposure-history) was limited by the small number of donors.

Germline V lookup: CDR1 MDHEN, CDR2 SYDVKM. The CDR3 length is 16 residues. The V and J ends lost 7 bases and 0 bases respectively, with 16 bases between them. In the case of this clone: The antigen remains undetermined.

The split of CD4+ cells yielded CD45RA+ naive and CD45RA-negative memory subsets. The chain has TRBV28 and TRBJ2-4; D perhaps matches TRBD1 (6 bases). Sequenced: naive CD4+ T cells sorted from blood. Regarding subset: CD45RA+ positively selected. The sequence was collected from a man aged 30 to 39 in good health. CDR3 residues: CASTHQQGIAKNIQYF. CDR3 in DNA: TGTGCCAGCACTCACCAACAGGGAATAGCCAAAAACATTCAGTACTTC.